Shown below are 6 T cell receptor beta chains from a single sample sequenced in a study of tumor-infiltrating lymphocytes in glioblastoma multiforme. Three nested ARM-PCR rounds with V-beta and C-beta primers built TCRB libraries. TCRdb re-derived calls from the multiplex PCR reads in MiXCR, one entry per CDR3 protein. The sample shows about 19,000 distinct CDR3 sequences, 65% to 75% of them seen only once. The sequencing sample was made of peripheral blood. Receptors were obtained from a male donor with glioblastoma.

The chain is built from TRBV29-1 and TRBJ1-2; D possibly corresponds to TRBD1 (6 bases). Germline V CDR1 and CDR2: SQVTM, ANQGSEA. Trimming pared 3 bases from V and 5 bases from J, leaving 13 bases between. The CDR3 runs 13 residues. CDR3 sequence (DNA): TGCAGCGTTGACAGGGGAGGTGGTTATGGCTACACCTTC. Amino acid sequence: CSVDRGGGYGYTF.

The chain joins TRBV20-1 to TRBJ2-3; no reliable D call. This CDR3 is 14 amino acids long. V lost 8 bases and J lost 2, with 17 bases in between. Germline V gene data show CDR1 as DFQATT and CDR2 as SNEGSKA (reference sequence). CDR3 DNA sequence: TGCAGTTCCCGGGTATCGGTCGTCACAGATACGCAGTATTTT. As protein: CSSRVSVVTDTQYF.

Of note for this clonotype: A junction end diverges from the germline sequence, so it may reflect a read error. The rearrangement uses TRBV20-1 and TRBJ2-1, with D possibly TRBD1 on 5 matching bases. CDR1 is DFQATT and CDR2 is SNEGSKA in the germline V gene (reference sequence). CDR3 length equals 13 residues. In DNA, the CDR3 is TGCAATGCTAGACCGACAGCCTACAATGAGCAGTTCTTC. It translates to CNARPTAYNEQFF.

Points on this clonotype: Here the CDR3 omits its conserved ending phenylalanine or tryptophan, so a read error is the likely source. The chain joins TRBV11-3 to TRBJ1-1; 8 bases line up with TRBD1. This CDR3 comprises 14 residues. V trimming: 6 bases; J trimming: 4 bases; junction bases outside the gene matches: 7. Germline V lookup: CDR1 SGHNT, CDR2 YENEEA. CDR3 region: CASSPRTGSTEAFL. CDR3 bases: TGTGCCAGCAGTCCCAGGACAGGGTCCACTGAAGCTTTCCTT.

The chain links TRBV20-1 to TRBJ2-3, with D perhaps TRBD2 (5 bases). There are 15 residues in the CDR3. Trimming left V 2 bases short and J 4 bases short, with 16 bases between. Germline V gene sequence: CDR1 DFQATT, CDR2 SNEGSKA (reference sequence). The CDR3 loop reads CSARRTSRRADTQYF. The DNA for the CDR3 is TGCAGTGCTAGACGCACTAGTCGACGTGCAGATACGCAGTATTTT.

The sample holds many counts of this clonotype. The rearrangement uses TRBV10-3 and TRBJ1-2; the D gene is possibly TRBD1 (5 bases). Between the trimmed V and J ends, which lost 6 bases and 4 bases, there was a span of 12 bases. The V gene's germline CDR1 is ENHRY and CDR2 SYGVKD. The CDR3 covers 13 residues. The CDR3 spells CAIRAETVYGYTF. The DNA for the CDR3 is TGTGCCATCAGGGCGGAGACAGTCTATGGCTACACCTTC.